The 25 T cell receptor beta chains below come from one sample, sequenced in a study of T cells in localized non-small cell lung cancer (dated by TCRdb to 2020 to 2021). The method behind the library was the immunoSEQ multiplex PCR assay. TCRdb's version of the immuneACCESS table is confined to in-frame rearrangements and falls short of the full clone set. An unresolved V gene accounts for under half of the shortfall where checked; the remainder is of unknown origin. This sample holds about 40,000 clones; approximately 80% were observed only once. The ten largest clones add up to under 7.5% of the sample. The sample here was peripheral blood mononuclear cells, taken before any cancer treatment. Receptors originate from a male donor older than 55 with stage II lung adenocarcinoma.

V and J are TRBV6-5 and TRBJ2-3; 9 nucleotides line up with TRBD1. The V segment lost 2 bases and the J segment 9 bases; nucleotides outside the gene matches: 12. The CDR3 covers 16 residues. The germline V gene encodes CDR1 MNHEY and CDR2 SVGAGI. The CDR3 region has the DNA TGTGCCAGCAGTTACCTAGACAGGGGGGCCCGTGGGACGCAGTATTTT. Its protein product is CASSYLDRGARGTQYF.

The table lists this clone with a few counts. This chain connects TRBV7-8 to TRBJ2-3, with 9 positions matching TRBD2. This CDR3 has 15 residues. V dropped 3 bases and J dropped 4; count of bases not matched to a gene: 5. Germline V gives CDR1 SGHVS, CDR2 FQNEAQ. The chain's CDR3 is CASSFYSGSSDTQYF. Here the CDR3 DNA reads TGTGCCAGCAGCTTTTATAGCGGGAGTTCAGATACGCAGTATTTT.

The chain joins TRBV4-3 to TRBJ2-1; possible D gene TRBD1, 6 bases. Germline CDR1 reads LGHNA; CDR2 reads YSLEER. V lost 4 bases and J 0 bases, leaving 10 bases between the germline ends. The CDR3 spans 15 residues. This CDR3 is CASSRGQSSYNEQFF. The CDR3 coding sequence is TGCGCCAGCAGCCGAGGACAGTCCTCCTACAATGAGCAGTTCTTC.

The chain couples TRBV4-1 to TRBJ2-3; 10 nucleotides line up with TRBD1. CDR3 length: 17 residues. Trimming cost V 0 bases and J 6 bases; bases outside gene matches: 9. CDR1 is MGHRA, CDR2 YSYEKL, per germline. The CDR3 nucleotides are TGCGCCAGCAGCCAAGATCAGGACAGGGGGAAGAGGGATACGCAGTATTTT. This encodes CASSQDQDRGKRDTQYF.

This clone occurred once. The chain recombines TRBV6-5 with TRBJ1-1; TRBD1 matches 11 bases. V was pared by 8 bases and J by 5 bases, with 10 bases of the junction left unmatched. This CDR3 spans 15 amino acids. Germline CDR1 is MNHEY and CDR2 is SVGAGI. In nucleotides, the CDR3 is TGTGCCAGCTCCGGACAGGGGGCGGGCGATACTGAAGCTTTCTTT. Translated: CASSGQGAGDTEAFF.

The chain uses TRBV11-2 and TRBJ2-7, with 8 bases matching TRBD2. The CDR3 has 15 amino acids. V dropped 5 bases and J dropped 0; count of bases not matched to a gene: 6. CDR1 SGHAT and CDR2 FQNNGV come from the germline V gene. The CDR3 loop is CASSVTSGSSYEQYF. For the CDR3, the DNA is TGTGCCAGCAGCGTAACTAGCGGTAGCTCCTACGAGCAGTACTTC.

The gene calls are TRBV18 and TRBJ1-1; the D gene is possibly TRBD1 (5 bases). This CDR3 is 13 amino acids long. In germline, CDR1 is KGHSH, CDR2 LQKENI. With 3 bases removed from V and 1 base from J, the gap between germline ends came to 6 bases. CDR3 DNA: TGTGCCAGCTCACCCGGACAGAACACTGAAGCTTTCTTT. This codes for CASSPGQNTEAFF.

The CDR3 nucleotides are TGCGCCAGCAGCCCGCACAGTTCAACTAATGAAAAACTGTTTTTT. It encodes CASSPHSSTNEKLFF. This sequence joins TRBV5-1 and TRBJ1-4, with D hard to call. From germline, CDR1 is SGHRS and CDR2 YFSETQ. V lost 4 bases to trimming and J lost 0 bases, with 10 bases between them. CDR3 length equals 15 residues.

The chain is built from TRBV5-6 and TRBJ2-7; D unresolved. V was cut by 0 bases and J by 7 bases, with 8 bases left in between. There are 12 residues in the CDR3. The germline V gene has CDR1 SGHDT and CDR2 YYEEEE. Here the CDR3 DNA reads TGTGCCAGCAGCTTGGAAAGCCTAGAGCAGTACTTC. This encodes CASSLESLEQYF.

This clone was observed a handful of times. The chain combines TRBV4-1 with TRBJ1-4, with a tentative D call TRBD1 (5 bases). Germline V CDR1 and CDR2: MGHRA, YSYEKL. Trimming left V 5 bases short and J 0 bases short, with 13 bases between. CDR3 length: 16 residues. CDR3 residues: CASSSRGGSTNEKLFF. CDR3 DNA: TGCGCCAGCAGCTCCCGCGGGGGGTCAACTAATGAAAAACTGTTTTTT.

The chain is built from TRBV9 and TRBJ2-5; D unresolved. Looked up from germline, CDR1 is SGDLS and CDR2 is YYNGEE. V lost 0 bases and J 3 bases, leaving 6 bases between the germline ends. This CDR3 is built from 13 residues. This CDR3 is CASSVAYKETQYF. DNA of the CDR3: TGTGCCAGCAGCGTAGCTTATAAAGAGACCCAGTACTTC.

The CDR3 loop reads CASRSGTGGPTEAFF. CDR3 nucleotide sequence: TGTGCCAGCAGATCCGGGACAGGGGGGCCCACTGAAGCTTTCTTT. The J gene is TRBJ1-1, the V gene TRBV28, with 11 bases identical to TRBD1. Per the germline V gene, CDR1 is MDHEN and CDR2 is SYDVKM. Germline trimming cut 6 bases from V and 4 bases from J; bases unmatched to any gene: 7. CDR3 length: 15 amino acids.

As to this clone: Sequence at one end of the junction differs from germline and may be a read error. CDR3 sequence reads: CASGTPLYEQYF. The CDR3 bases are TGTGCCTCCGGGACCCCACTCTACGAACAGTACTTC. V is TRBV28 and J is TRBJ2-7, with D perhaps matching TRBD1 or TRBD2 (5 bases each). Germline values: CDR1 MDHEN, CDR2 SYDVKM. CDR3 length equals 12 residues.

The sample holds one count of this clone. The J gene is TRBJ2-7, the V gene TRBV14, with D hard to call. This CDR3 has 13 amino acids. Trimming pared 0 bases from V and 8 bases from J, leaving 11 bases between. CDR1 and CDR2 from the germline V gene are SGHDN and FVKESK. The CDR3 here is CASSQDTSEKQYF. In nucleotides, the CDR3 is TGTGCCAGCAGCCAAGATACGTCGGAAAAGCAGTACTTC.

The chain couples TRBV30 to TRBJ2-1; D might be TRBD2 (6 bases). Germline loops: CDR1 GTSNPN, CDR2 SVGIG (reference sequence). CDR3 length: 15 residues. Trimming left V 5 bases short and J 3 bases short, with 17 bases between. The CDR3 nucleotides read TGTGCCTGGGCTAGCGTGGGGCGTGGCTACAATGAGCAGTTCTTC. This codes for CAWASVGRGYNEQFF.

For the CDR3, the DNA is TGTGCCAGCAGAAGGGACTCCAAAGAGACCCAGTACTTC. Translation gives CASRRDSKETQYF. The chain recombines TRBV2 with TRBJ2-5; weak D call: TRBD2 (6 bases). Germline values: CDR1 SNHLY, CDR2 FYNNEI. The V end lost 6 bases, the J end lost 3 bases, and 11 bases lay between the germline ends. The CDR3 has 13 residues.

The chain joins TRBV27 to TRBJ2-7; weak D call: TRBD1 (5 bases). V shed 3 bases and J shed 8 bases, with 14 bases lying between them. This CDR3 is 13 amino acids long. The germline gives CDR1 MNHEY, CDR2 SMNVEV (reference sequence). For the CDR3, the DNA is TGTGCCAGCAGTTTGAAGGGGCCGTCACAGCAGTACTTC. Amino acids: CASSLKGPSQQYF.

The chain combines TRBV25-1 with TRBJ2-5, with a possible D match to TRBD2 (7 bases). The CDR3 totals 15 residues. The V end was cut by 5 bases, the J end by 4 bases, with 17 bases between. Germline V gene sequence: CDR1 MGHDK, CDR2 SYGVNS. The CDR3 region has the DNA TGTGCCAGCAGTAGGCCGGCCGGGGGGCCAGAGACCCAGTACTTC. The encoded protein is CASSRPAGGPETQYF.

This chain uses TRBV7-6 with TRBJ2-7, with D uncertain. The CDR3 runs to 15 residues. The germline V gene has CDR1 SGHVS and CDR2 FNYEAQ. V lost 5 bases to trimming and J lost 4 bases, with 18 bases between them. CDR3 sequence (DNA): TGTGCCAGCAGCACAGACCGCCAGGACGTATACGAGCAGTACTTC. Protein: CASSTDRQDVYEQYF.

The chain links TRBV29-1 to TRBJ2-5, with 7 bases aligning to TRBD2. TRBJ2-7 matches the DNA end more closely, so the J call is doubtful. CDR1 and CDR2 from the germline V gene are SQVTM and ANQGSEA. The CDR3 spans 14 residues. This CDR3 is CSVRHGGTTYEQYF. The CDR3, as DNA: TGCAGCGTTCGACACGGGGGGACGACCTACGAGCAGTACTTC.

The V and J genes are TRBV19 and TRBJ2-1; D is undetermined. Trimming removed 0 bases at V and 2 bases at J, with 8 bases between. This CDR3 has 15 residues. Germline assignment: CDR1 LNHDA and CDR2 SQIVND (reference sequence). The CDR3 is CASSIDPTPYNEQFF. The DNA of the CDR3 is TGTGCCAGTAGTATAGACCCAACCCCCTACAATGAGCAGTTCTTC.

A single count supports this clone. The chain employs TRBV29-1 and TRBJ1-2, with a tentative D call TRBD1 (5 bases). The CDR3 has 12 amino acids. Germline values: CDR1 SQVTM, CDR2 ANQGSEA. Trimming took off 7 bases at V and 4 bases at J, with 13 bases between the two ends. CDR3 sequence reads: CSGGGGSYGYTF. CDR3 DNA: TGCAGCGGTGGGGGGGGATCCTATGGCTACACCTTC.

This chain links TRBV27 with TRBJ2-3; D remains ambiguous. There are 11 residues in the CDR3. The germline gives CDR1 MNHEY, CDR2 SMNVEV (reference sequence). The V end was cut by 5 bases, the J end by 2 bases, with 2 bases between. The CDR3 bases are TGTGCCAGCAGTGCCACAGATACGCAGTATTTT. Amino acids: CASSATDTQYF.

The V and J genes are TRBV7-2 and TRBJ2-7; 7 bases match TRBD1. CDR3 length: 15 residues. CDR1 is SGHTA and CDR2 is FQGNSA in the germline V gene. The V gene end was trimmed by 3 bases and the J gene end by 2 bases; junction bases not matched to a gene: 7. The chain's CDR3 is CASSFRPQGAYEQYF. CDR3 nucleotide sequence: TGTGCCAGCAGCTTTCGGCCGCAGGGGGCCTACGAGCAGTACTTC.

The gene calls are TRBV18 and TRBJ2-1, with TRBD2 matching 10 bases. Trimming removed 6 bases from V and 6 bases from J; junction bases left unmatched: 5. The CDR3 extends over 14 amino acids. The germline CDR1 and CDR2 sequences are KGHSH and LQKENI. The CDR3 sequence is CASSGTSVSNEQFF. The DNA for the CDR3 is TGTGCCAGCTCCGGGACTAGCGTATCCAATGAGCAGTTCTTC.